This TCR beta chain was captured in a study of CD8 T cells in ankylosing spondylitis (dated by TCRdb to about 2017). Regarding the complete study: T cell receptor beta repertoires were profiled in healthy donors and ankylosing spondylitis patients so that disease-linked TCR variants could be found. In total, the full study cohort was made up of roughly 100 healthy donors and 25 ankylosing spondylitis patients. Samples of peripheral blood were taken, and for ankylosing spondylitis patients, synovial fluid was collected as well. Study-level results and caveats: Some of the motif variants had been reported before in the synovial fluid and blood of reactive arthritis patients, a finding that suggests common disease-initiation mechanisms. Significant enrichment of the disease-linked clones was reported in matched synovial fluid samples from ankylosing spondylitis patients. A TCR beta motif of several highly homologous amino acid variants appeared characteristic of blood from ankylosing spondylitis patients. The disease-linked clones had a CD8+ phenotype and were found at relatively low frequencies in peripheral blood.

TCRdb names Illumina MiSeq as the instrument used. Quantitative 5'-RACE with molecular barcodes was the method used to prepare the TCR beta libraries. Per the original workflow: A new computational method based on a probabilistic model of VDJ rearrangement was used to identify disease-linked TCR variants. TCRdb ran its own pipeline on the public reads, namely fastp trimming at Q25 and MiXCR clone calling, and kept in-frame beta chains. Rows are unified per CDR3 protein, each entry keeping the most common DNA and genes. TCRdb, not the authors, supplied the V and J calls. The sample profile shows 25,000 to 30,000 distinct CDR3 sequences; 7.9% of them were found once. Clones ranked in the top ten supply almost 30% of the sample. The germline V gene yields ENHRY for CDR1 and SYGVKD for CDR2. Its CDR3 holds 19 amino acids, cysteine through phenylalanine. Of the read, only the CDR3 DNA is kept; its 57 bases are in frame from base 1. Trimmed from V: 6 bases; trimmed from J: 0 bases; junction bases lacking a gene match: 15.

Note on this clonotype: Its antigen has not been determined. Base qualities are not at hand, and no much larger clone is one base apart.

The receptor chain draws on TRBV10-3 and TRBJ2-3, with 10 bases matching TRBD2. The source is a male donor with ankylosing spondylitis or in good health (not recorded which). The sequenced sample was blood. The encoded CDR3 is CAIRTSGLAGVGSTDTQYF. Here is the DNA: TGTGCCATCAGAACATCTGGGCTAGCGGGGGTTGGGAGCACAGATACGCAGTATTTT.